This T cell receptor (beta chain) derives from a study of PD-1 blockade in classical Hodgkin lymphoma. Overall study findings and caveats: Reports described newly diagnosed patients as having lower baseline TCR diversity than healthy donors.

Brentuximab vedotin exposure varied among the patients, all of whom had relapsed after autologous stem cell transplantation. Best response was recorded as complete response, partial response or progressive disease. There are 15 residues in the CDR3. Germline V gene sequence: CDR1 LNHNV, CDR2 YYDKDF (reference sequence). Trimming pared 0 bases from V and 6 bases from J, leaving 14 bases between. Generated by immunoSEQ multiplex PCR, the TCRdb table keeps only in-frame clones and is missing some. The data contain about 150,000 clones, just under 80% of them singletons. With regard to this clone: Its antigen is still unknown.

The TCR originated in a human donor with classical Hodgkin lymphoma. Specimen: peripheral blood mononuclear cells (PBMCs), collected before the second cycle of nivolumab. The gene calls are TRBV15 and TRBJ1-1, with a weak D call TRBD1 (5 bases). The DNA of the CDR3 is TGTGCCACCAGCAGAGATGGGACGGGGGTCGCTGAAGCTTTCTTT. Translated: CATSRDGTGVAEAFF. Complete variable domain (other parts from reference TRBV15 and TRBJ1-1): DAMVIQNPRYQVTQFGKPVTLSCSQTLNHNVMYWYQQKSSQAPKLLFHYYDKDFNNEADTPDNFQSRRPNTSFCFLDIRSPGLGDTAMYLCATSRDGTGVAEAFFGQGTRLTVV.